The source of this T cell receptor beta chain is a study of T-cell reconstitution after alpha-beta-depleted transplantation in children. The TCRbeta library was prepared with unique molecular identifiers. Each CDR3 protein is one row after TCRdb ran MiXCR on the PCR reads. The sample holds around 380,000 distinct CDR3 sequences, 11% seen once. J lost 4 bases, V lost 3 bases, and 9 bases had no gene match. CDR1 and CDR2 (germline): SGHRS, YFSETQ. CDR3 length equals 15 residues. The starting material was PBMCs from the stem cell graft donor, obtained from the stem cell graft. The clonotype originates from a human donor who donated a stem cell graft to a child with acute myeloid leukemia. The genes are TRBV5-1 and TRBJ2-5, with 7 bases identical to TRBD2. CDR3: CASSSRGSIGETQYF. The CDR3 region has the DNA TGCGCCAGCAGCTCGCGCGGGAGTATCGGAGAGACCCAGTACTTC. Full variable domain (remainder filled in from reference TRBV5-1 and TRBJ2-5): KAGVTQTPRYLIKTRGQQVTLSCSPISGHRSVSWYQQTPGQGLQFLFEYFSETQRNKGNFPGRFSGRQFSNSRSEMNVSTLELGDSALYLCASSSRGSIGETQYFGPGTRLLVL.